The 20 T cell receptor beta chains in this list originate from one sample, sequenced in a study of T cell repertoires in aging, cancer and after chemotherapy. TCR beta rearrangements were amplified from peripheral blood genomic DNA. Multiplex touch-down PCR with TRB-A/B primers amplified rearranged V-D-J TRB sequences. Using its own MiXCR run on the multiplex PCR reads, TCRdb lists one record per CDR3 protein. The sample records approximately 10,000 distinct CDR3 sequences, less than 45% being singletons. Sequences were obtained from blood. The receptors were sampled from a human donor in good health.

This clonotype occurred a few times. The rearrangement uses TRBV27 and TRBJ2-5, with 10 nucleotides matching TRBD2. Per the germline V gene, CDR1 is MNHEY and CDR2 is SMNVEV (reference sequence). The CDR3 is 14 amino acids. V lost 5 bases to trimming and J lost 11 bases; unmatched junction nucleotides: 11. The CDR3 bases are TGTGCCAGCAGTCTGACTAGCGGGCAGATGTCACAGTACTTC. Translating it yields CASSLTSGQMSQYF.

This clonotype has a handful of counts. V and J are TRBV6-5 and TRBJ2-3; D gene unclear. Between the trimmed V and J ends, which lost 5 bases and 3 bases, there was a span of 12 bases. Per the germline V gene, CDR1 is MNHEY and CDR2 is SVGAGI. CDR3 length: 14 amino acids. This chain's CDR3 is CASSEGWGTDTQYF. CDR3 nucleotide sequence: TGTGCCAGCAGTGAAGGTTGGGGTACAGATACGCAGTATTTT.

This chain's CDR3 is CASSQGQGEDTEAFF. CDR3 nucleotide sequence: TGTGCCAGCAGTCAGGGACAGGGGGAAGACACTGAAGCTTTCTTT. The chain is built from TRBV12-3 or TRBV12-4 and TRBJ1-1; 11 bases fit TRBD1. With V trimmed by 5 bases and J by 3 bases, 5 bases remained unmatched. CDR3 size: 15 residues.

This clonotype has only a few counts. This chain joins TRBV4-2 and TRBJ1-5; 7 bases align to TRBD1. From germline, CDR1 is LGHNA and CDR2 YNFKEQ. Trimming cost V 4 bases and J 7 bases; bases outside gene matches: 7. This CDR3 is 14 amino acids long. This CDR3 is CASSPGQAPQPQHF. The CDR3 nucleotides read TGTGCCAGCAGCCCCGGACAGGCCCCCCAGCCCCAGCATTTT.

The rearrangement joins TRBV20-1 to TRBJ1-5; a possible D gene is TRBD1 (5 bases). Germline V gene sequence: CDR1 DFQATT, CDR2 SNEGSKA (reference sequence). Trimming shortened V by 3 bases and J by 1 base, and 13 bases separated the two germline ends. This CDR3 contains 15 residues. In DNA, the CDR3 is TGCAGTGCTAGTCCGGGGGGAGTCAGCAATCAGCCCCAGCATTTT. Protein product: CSASPGGVSNQPQHF.

The chain has TRBV7-2 and TRBJ2-5, with D hard to call. The CDR3 has 14 residues. CDR1 SGHTA and CDR2 FQGNSA come from the germline V gene. V gave up 5 bases and J gave up 1 base, with 11 bases separating them. CDR3 sequence: CASSPKRSQETQYF. CDR3 nucleotide sequence: TGTGCCAGCAGCCCCAAGAGGAGCCAAGAGACCCAGTACTTC.

The J gene is TRBJ1-4, the V gene TRBV18, with D possibly TRBD1 on 5 matching bases. Trimming shortened V by 1 base and J by 4 bases, and 7 bases separated the two germline ends. Germline CDR1 reads KGHSH; CDR2 reads LQKENI. The CDR3 has 14 amino acids. CDR3 region: CASSPRQNNEKLFF. CDR3 bases: TGTGCCAGCTCACCACGACAGAATAATGAAAAACTGTTTTTT.

This clonotype was counted only a few times. The CDR3, as DNA: TGTGCCAGCAGTGAAGTCGGGGTTCAAGCTTTCTTT. Translation gives CASSEVGVQAFF. The chain joins TRBV6-5 to TRBJ1-1; D is ambiguous. The germline gives CDR1 MNHEY, CDR2 SVGAGI. The CDR3 totals 12 residues. V dropped 5 bases and J dropped 9 bases, with 13 bases sitting between them.

The chain couples TRBV7-6 to TRBJ2-5, with D possibly matching TRBD1 (8 bases). V shed 5 bases and J shed 5 bases, with 18 bases lying between them. Germline CDR1 and CDR2: SGHVS and FNYEAQ. This CDR3 is built from 15 residues. CDR3 DNA sequence: TGTGCCAGCAGCCTACACAGGGGGGGCTTGGAGACCCAGTACTTC. Its protein product is CASSLHRGGLETQYF.

CDR3 DNA: TGTGCCAGCAGAGCCGGACTAGCGGGGCACAATGAGCAGTTCTTC. As protein: CASRAGLAGHNEQFF. The rearrangement uses TRBV5-6 and TRBJ2-1, with 12 positions matching TRBD2. The V segment lost 5 bases and the J segment 5 bases; nucleotides outside the gene matches: 5. Germline lookup yields CDR1 SGHDT and CDR2 YYEEEE. CDR3 length: 15 residues.

This clonotype was found a few times. The chain uses TRBV12-3 or TRBV12-4 and TRBJ1-3, with D uncertain. CDR3 length: 14 amino acids. V was cut by 3 bases and J by 9 bases, with 15 bases left in between. DNA for the CDR3: TGTGCCAGCAGTTTCGCGTCGGCCAGGAGCACCATATATTTT. Translating gives CASSFASARSTIYF.

The chain uses TRBV7-3 and TRBJ1-1; TRBD1 aligns across 9 bases. The CDR3 is 14 residues long. Germline trimming cut 4 bases from V and 4 bases from J; bases unmatched to any gene: 4. The germline gives CDR1 SGHTA, CDR2 FQGTGA. In nucleotides, the CDR3 is TGTGCCAGCAGCTCCGGGACAGGGCGCACTGAAGCTTTCTTT. Protein: CASSSGTGRTEAFF.

This clonotype was picked up a small number of times. This chain uses TRBV2 with TRBJ1-2; possibly TRBD1 for D (5 bases). CDR1 SNHLY and CDR2 FYNNEI come from the germline V gene. The CDR3 sequence is 16 residues long. The V and J ends lost 3 bases and 5 bases respectively, with 19 bases between them. The CDR3 sequence is CASSDEGAAGGYGYTF. CDR3 nucleotide sequence: TGTGCCAGCAGTGATGAAGGGGCCGCGGGAGGATATGGCTACACCTTC.

In nucleotides, the CDR3 is TGTGCCAGCAGTTACTCGGAGGCCCACGAGCAGTACTTC. This codes for CASSYSEAHEQYF. The V call is TRBV6-5, the J call TRBJ2-7; D is possibly TRBD2 (5 bases). CDR1 and CDR2 from the germline V gene are MNHEY and SVGAGI. The CDR3 is 13 amino acids. V was pared by 0 bases and J by 5 bases, with 8 bases between.

This clonotype was counted a few times. The chain links TRBV6-4 to TRBJ1-2; a weak D match, TRBD1 (5 bases). Trimming left V 10 bases short and J 14 bases short, with 17 bases between. The CDR3 contains 10 residues. The V gene's germline CDR1 is MRHNA and CDR2 SNTAGT. CDR3 sequence: CATRPKGSTF. The CDR3 bases are TGTGCCACCAGACCGAAGGGGAGTACCTTC.

The sample holds a few counts of this clonotype. The chain is built from TRBV6-5 and TRBJ1-3; a possible D gene is TRBD1 (5 bases). The CDR3 runs 14 residues. The germline V gene encodes CDR1 MNHEY and CDR2 SVGAGI. The V gene lost 4 bases and the J gene lost 2 bases, with 9 bases spanning the gap. CDR3 bases: TGTGCCAGCAGTTGGGACGCGGCTGGAAACACCATATATTTT. Protein product: CASSWDAAGNTIYF.

The chain has TRBV28 and TRBJ1-2, with 7 bases fitting TRBD1. The CDR3 totals 13 residues. From germline, CDR1 is MDHEN and CDR2 SYDVKM. V lost 5 bases and J lost 4; bases outside the gene matches: 4. As DNA, the CDR3 is TGTGCCAGCAGTCCCAGGGACAGCTATGGCTACACCTTC. It yields the protein CASSPRDSYGYTF.

This clonotype was recorded a few times. V and J are TRBV11-2 and TRBJ1-2, with a possible D match to TRBD1 (5 bases). This CDR3 has 15 residues. CDR1 is SGHAT, CDR2 FQNNGV, per germline. V was trimmed by 5 bases and J by 5 bases, leaving 18 bases between them. The CDR3 sequence is CASSVTRAPEYGYTF. The CDR3 DNA is TGTGCCAGCAGCGTAACCAGGGCTCCGGAATATGGCTACACCTTC. The whole variable domain, filled in from reference TRBV11-2 and TRBJ1-2, reads EAGVAQSPRYKIIEKRQSVAFWCNPISGHATLYWYQQILGQGPKLLIQFQNNGVVDDSQLPKDRFSAERLKGVDSTLKIQPAKLEDSAVYLCASSVTRAPEYGYTFGSGTRLTVV.

The genes are TRBV6-6 and TRBJ1-2, with a possible D match to TRBD1 (6 bases). This CDR3 has 13 amino acids. Trimming pared 5 bases from V and 4 bases from J, leaving 11 bases between. In germline, CDR1 is MNHNY, CDR2 SVGAGI (reference sequence). CDR3 nucleotide sequence: TGTGCCAGCAGTCCGGGGGCGGCCTATGGCTACACCTTC. It codes for CASSPGAAYGYTF.

The J gene is TRBJ1-6, the V gene TRBV12-5; D ambiguous. The V end lost 0 bases, the J end lost 7 bases, and 10 bases lay between the germline ends. Germline loops: CDR1 LGHNT, CDR2 FRNRAP. CDR3 length: 15 residues. In nucleotides, the CDR3 is TGTGCTAGTGGTTTGGTACTGGCCGGGAATTCACCCCTCCACTTT. Encoded protein: CASGLVLAGNSPLHF.